A selection of T cell receptor beta chains follows, all from one sample in a study of T cell repertoires in breast cancer. TCRdb itself ran the emulsion pairing reads through MiXCR, one entry per CDR3 protein. The repertoire holds 150 to 200 distinct CDR3 sequences, with about two fifths as singletons. Sequencing used CD8+ T cells. The receptors derive from a pool of human donors with breast cancer or a healthy control (not recorded which). CDR3s include the opening cysteine and the closing phenylalanine or tryptophan. The D gene is left open where the match is weak.

length: 13; D: NA; J: TRBJ1-2; V: TRBV7-3; CDR3: CASSLIWGYGYTF
length: 19; D: NA; J: TRBJ2-3; V: TRBV9; CDR3: CASSVSLRGAEPSTDTQYF
length: 14; D: TRBD2; J: TRBJ2-7; V: TRBV7-6; CDR3: CASSFSGLAGELYF
length: 13; D: NA; J: TRBJ1-2; V: TRBV7-3; CDR3: CASSLDGDYGYTF
length: 13; D: NA; J: TRBJ1-2; V: TRBV7-3; CDR3: CASSLTGGYCYTF
length: 13; D: NA; J: TRBJ1-6; V: TRBV7-8; CDR3: CASSLELYSPLHF
length: 13; D: NA; J: TRBJ1-2; V: TRBV7-3; CDR3: CASSLNGGYGYTF
length: 14; D: NA; J: TRBJ2-2; V: TRBV7-9; CDR3: CASIPRAYTGGLFF
length: 14; D: NA; J: TRBJ2-5; V: TRBV6-1; CDR3: CASRPLATKETQYF
length: 14; D: NA; J: TRBJ2-1; V: TRBV6-1; CDR3: CASNLRAINNEQFF
length: 13; D: NA; J: TRBJ1-1; V: TRBV7-6; CDR3: CASRLGASTEAFF
length: 12; D: NA; J: TRBJ2-2; V: TRBV7-6; CDR3: CASSLKIGELFF
length: 14; D: NA; J: TRBJ2-1; V: TRBV7-6; CDR3: CASSSEGQLDEQFF
length: 13; D: NA; J: TRBJ1-2; V: TRBV7-3; CDR3: CASSLNVGYGYFF
length: 15; D: TRBD1; J: TRBJ1-2; V: TRBV7-6; CDR3: CASSLCMGQNYGYTF
length: 13; D: NA; J: TRBJ1-6; V: TRBV7-2; CDR3: CASFLELYSPLHF
length: 14; D: NA; J: TRBJ2-2; V: TRBV7-9; CDR3: CAILPGANTGELFF
length: 13; D: NA; J: TRBJ1-2; V: TRBV7-3; CDR3: CASSLNGGYGFTF
length: 15; D: TRBD1; J: TRBJ1-1; V: TRBV7-3; CDR3: CASRLIGGMNTEAFF
length: 13; D: TRBD1; J: TRBJ2-7; V: TRBV7-6; CDR3: CASSRDSSYEQYF
length: 13; D: NA; J: TRBJ1-2; V: TRBV7-3; CDR3: CASSLNGYNGYTF
length: 13; D: NA; J: TRBJ1-2; V: TRBV7-3; CDR3: CASSFNGGYGFTF
length: 14; D: TRBD2; J: TRBJ2-1; V: TRBV6-1; CDR3: CASNGRAINNEQFF
length: 16; D: TRBD2; J: TRBJ2-1; V: TRBV7-2; CDR3: CASSFWRGAIWNEQFF
length: 14; D: TRBD2; J: TRBJ2-1; V: TRBV6-5; CDR3: CACYGRAIYNEQFF
length: 13; D: NA; J: TRBJ1-2; V: TRBV7-2; CDR3: CASSFQGSYGYTF
length: 14; D: TRBD2; J: TRBJ2-5; V: TRBV12-3/TRBV12-4; CDR3: CASSERGLQETRCF
length: 16; D: TRBD1; J: TRBJ2-3; V: TRBV6-6; CDR3: CASSYSGQGYTDTQYF
length: 11; D: NA; J: TRBJ2-5; V: TRBV7-6; CDR3: CASSIQETQYF
length: 13; D: NA; J: TRBJ1-2; V: TRBV7-3; CDR3: CAGSLNGGFGYTF
length: 13; D: NA; J: TRBJ2-3; V: TRBV7-2; CDR3: CASSPPSGDTQYF
length: 13; D: NA; J: TRBJ1-2; V: TRBV7-3; CDR3: CASGLNGGYGYTF
length: 17; D: NA; J: TRBJ1-6; V: TRBV7-2; CDR3: CASSLAEGSSYNSPLHF